The 27 T cell receptor beta chains reported below all come from one sample, sequenced in a study of cytomegalovirus exposure and HLA in healthy donors. In the PCR, 60 Vbeta and 13 Jbeta primers were used. Using immunoSEQ multiplex PCR, the repertoire was profiled, and TCRdb retains in-frame clones only, with some absent. The table shows 100,000 to 150,000 clones, with 80% to 85% occurring only once. Source material: PBMCs. These TCRs come from a woman in her twenties or thirties in good health and CMV-seronegative.

The chain joins TRBV4-3 to TRBJ2-3; 9 bases fit TRBD2. This CDR3 is built from 15 residues. Germline CDR1 reads LGHNA; CDR2 reads YSLEER. Losses at the gene ends were 3 bases for V and 3 bases for J; bases not matched to a gene: 4. In DNA form, the CDR3 reads TGCGCCAGCAGCCAGCTCCTAGCGGGAACAGATACGCAGTATTTT. Translation: CASSQLLAGTDTQYF.

This CDR3 reads CASSFRRWGNQPQHF. The CDR3 DNA reads TGTGCCAGCAGCTTCCGCAGGTGGGGCAATCAGCCCCAGCATTTT. V gene TRBV5-6 combines with J gene TRBJ1-5; no clear D gene. The germline V gene encodes CDR1 SGHDT and CDR2 YYEEEE. V lost 2 bases to trimming and J lost 2 bases, with 11 bases between them. CDR3 length: 15 residues.

CDR3 nucleotides: TGTGCCGGTGAGCCAGCAGTGACGGTGGGGGGCGAGCAGTACTTC. It encodes CAGEPAVTVGGEQYF. This rearrangement joins TRBV6-1 to TRBJ2-7, with D maybe TRBD2 (6 bases). V was shortened by 11 bases and J by 6 bases, with 26 bases between the two germline ends. The CDR3 length is 15 residues. The germline V gene encodes CDR1 MNHNS and CDR2 SASEGT.

This rearrangement joins TRBV27 to TRBJ1-2; a possible D gene is TRBD1 (5 bases). CDR3 size: 15 residues. Trimming left V 6 bases short and J 4 bases short, with 18 bases between. The germline V gene has CDR1 MNHEY and CDR2 SMNVEV (reference sequence). The CDR3 sequence: CASRLNLQAVYGYTF. The DNA of the CDR3 is TGTGCCAGCAGACTCAATCTACAGGCCGTCTATGGCTACACCTTC.

This clone was picked up one time. V gene TRBV7-9 combines with J gene TRBJ2-7; tentative D call: TRBD2 (6 bases). The CDR3 loop spans 13 amino acids. The germline gives CDR1 SEHNR, CDR2 FQNEAQ (reference sequence). With 4 bases removed from V and 5 bases from J, the gap between germline ends came to 12 bases. The CDR3 DNA reads as TGTGCCAGCAGCTATAGCGGCCCCAACGAGCAGTACTTC. Its translation is CASSYSGPNEQYF.

The DNA of the CDR3 is TGTGCCAGCAGCGTAGCTCCGGGTACGGGGGACGAGCAGTACTTC. Its protein is CASSVAPGTGDEQYF. The chain links TRBV9 to TRBJ2-7, with D possibly matching TRBD2 (6 bases). Germline CDR1 and CDR2: SGDLS and YYNGEE. The CDR3 totals 15 residues. V was pared by 0 bases and J by 5 bases, with 15 bases between.

The rearrangement links TRBV5-6 to TRBJ1-1; TRBD1 agrees at 7 bases. CDR1 is SGHDT, CDR2 YYEEEE, per germline. V trimming: 6 bases; J trimming: 6 bases; junction bases outside the gene matches: 14. This CDR3 has 15 amino acids. The CDR3 DNA reads TGTGCCAGCACCTCCGGACAGGCCCCTTCATCTGAAGCTTTCTTT. Residues: CASTSGQAPSSEAFF.

The CDR3 coding sequence is TGTGCCAGCAGTTCTTCCGGGAGCTCAGGCTACACCTTC. The encoded protein is CASSSSGSSGYTF. The chain couples TRBV6-5 to TRBJ1-2; D unresolved. The CDR3 length is 13 residues. Germline V lookup: CDR1 MNHEY, CDR2 SVGAGI. Trimming shortened V by 4 bases and J by 8 bases, and 14 bases separated the two germline ends.

The chain combines TRBV30 with TRBJ1-2, with D uncertain. Trimming removed 1 base from V and 4 bases from J, with 7 bases in between. The CDR3 is 12 residues long. Germline V gives CDR1 GTSNPN, CDR2 SVGIG (reference sequence). The CDR3, as DNA: TGTGCCTGGAGTGCCCCGTCCTATGGCTACACCTTC. The encoded protein is CAWSAPSYGYTF.

Points on this clone: This sample also contains other DNA sequences that code for the same CDR3. This rearrangement joins TRBV30 to TRBJ1-2; TRBD1 is a possible D gene (5 bases). Between the trimmed V and J ends, which lost 2 bases and 6 bases, there was a span of 7 bases. The CDR3 sequence is 11 residues long. Germline loops: CDR1 GTSNPN, CDR2 SVGIG (reference sequence). The CDR3 protein is CAWSRGNGYTF. The DNA for the CDR3 is TGTGCCTGGAGTAGGGGCAATGGCTACACCTTC.

The chain uses TRBV30 and TRBJ2-3; 9 nucleotides match TRBD2. Germline trimming cut 0 bases from V and 5 bases from J; bases unmatched to any gene: 9. The CDR3 is made up of 16 amino acids. Looked up from germline, CDR1 is GTSNPN and CDR2 is SVGIG (reference sequence). The CDR3 bases are TGTGCCTGGAGTGTACTTGCGGGGGGGCAAGGAGATACGCAGTATTTT. Residues: CAWSVLAGGQGDTQYF.

The CDR3 nucleotides read TGCGCCAGCAGCCGATCAGGGGGCGACACGCAGTATTTT. Its translation: CASSRSGGDTQYF. The chain links TRBV4-1 to TRBJ2-3, with 8 bases fitting TRBD1. Germline loops: CDR1 MGHRA, CDR2 YSYEKL. V shed 4 bases, J shed 9 bases, and the junction held 6 bases outside the gene matches. The CDR3 is made up of 13 amino acids.

This chain uses TRBV19 with TRBJ1-5; D is uncertain. CDR1 and CDR2 (germline): LNHDA, SQIVND (reference sequence). Trimming shortened V by 6 bases and J by 0 bases, and 6 bases separated the two germline ends. This CDR3 has 13 amino acids. In nucleotides, the CDR3 is TGTGCCAGTAGGAGGTATAGCAATCAGCCCCAGCATTTT. This encodes CASRRYSNQPQHF.

This clone was found a few times. This sequence joins TRBV7-2 and TRBJ2-7; 7 bases fit TRBD1. The V gene's germline CDR1 is SGHTA and CDR2 FQGNSA. Unmatched junction bases numbered 3, after V lost 5 bases and J lost 2 bases. The CDR3 spans 13 residues. DNA for the CDR3: TGTGCCAGCAGCCCGGACAGGCCCTACGAGCAGTACTTC. It translates to CASSPDRPYEQYF.

The chain has TRBV5-8 and TRBJ1-2, with a weak D call TRBD1 (6 bases). The CDR3 sequence is 15 residues long. The V end was cut by 5 bases, the J end by 4 bases, with 18 bases between. Looked up from germline, CDR1 is SGHTS and CDR2 is YDEGEE. The CDR3 DNA follows: TGTGCCAGCAGTAACGGACAGCGCGGCCCCTATGGCTACACCTTC. The encoded protein is CASSNGQRGPYGYTF.

V usage is TRBV25-1 and J usage is TRBJ2-1, with 8 bases aligning to TRBD2. This CDR3 has 18 amino acids. Germline CDR1 MGHDK, CDR2 SYGVNS. Unmatched junction bases numbered 12, after V lost 1 base and J lost 4 bases. This CDR3 reads CASSEWGRAGGSYNEQFF. The CDR3 DNA reads as TGTGCCAGCAGTGAATGGGGGAGGGCGGGAGGTTCTTACAATGAGCAGTTCTTC.

A single count supports this clone. The V gene is TRBV20-1, the J gene TRBJ2-7; D ambiguous. Germline V CDR1 and CDR2: DFQATT, SNEGSKA (reference sequence). This CDR3 spans 11 amino acids. The CDR3 DNA is TGCAGCGCGGCCTTGTCCTACGAGCAGTACTTC. Residues: CSAALSYEQYF.

The rearrangement uses TRBV4-1 and TRBJ1-1; the D gene is possibly TRBD1 (6 bases). Trimming removed 4 bases from V and 3 bases from J, with 9 bases in between. This CDR3 region has 13 residues. Germline V gene lookup returns CDR1 MGHRA and CDR2 YSYEKL. CDR3 nucleotides: TGCGCCAGCAGCCGAACAGGGCACACTGAAGCTTTCTTT. This codes for CASSRTGHTEAFF.

This chain uses TRBV6-5 with TRBJ1-5; D uncertain. V lost 6 bases and J 9 bases, leaving 15 bases between the germline ends. The CDR3 is made up of 13 amino acids. CDR1 is MNHEY, CDR2 SVGAGI, per germline. CDR3 nucleotide sequence: TGTGCCAGCAGCCCTGAGTACCGAGGGCCCCAGCATTTT. Residues: CASSPEYRGPQHF.

V is TRBV7-9 and J is TRBJ2-1; 9 bases align to TRBD1. This CDR3 comprises 15 residues. The V gene's germline CDR1 is SEHNR and CDR2 FQNEAQ (reference sequence). V lost 5 bases to trimming and J lost 1 base; unmatched junction nucleotides: 3. The CDR3 DNA follows: TGTGCCAGCAGCCTGACAGGGGGATCCTACAATGAGCAGTTCTTC. Protein sequence: CASSLTGGSYNEQFF.

The chain uses TRBV19 and TRBJ2-7; D might be TRBD1 (6 bases). Trimming removed 6 bases from V and 5 bases from J, with 14 bases in between. CDR3 length equals 13 residues. Germline V lookup: CDR1 LNHDA, CDR2 SQIVND (reference sequence). The CDR3 DNA reads TGTGCCAGTAGCCTAAACAGGGCCAACGAGCAGTACTTC. Protein sequence: CASSLNRANEQYF.

Points on this clone: Relative to the germline gene, one junction end is altered; a read error may explain this. The rearrangement uses TRBV7-2 and TRBJ2-7, with 8 bases matching TRBD2. CDR3 length equals 14 residues. Germline V gives CDR1 SGHTA, CDR2 FQGNSA. The CDR3, as DNA: TGTGCCAGCAGCTTAGATGGCGGGGGGCCTTCCCATACCTTC. Protein sequence: CASSLDGGGPSHTF.

This clone was seen a single time. V gene TRBV6-6 combines with J gene TRBJ2-1; a weak D match, TRBD2 (6 bases). This CDR3 is built from 14 residues. Between the trimmed V and J ends, which lost 4 bases and 2 bases, there was a span of 9 bases. CDR1 is MNHNY and CDR2 is SVGAGI in the germline V gene (reference sequence). In DNA, the CDR3 is TGTGCCAGCAGTTCGGGAGACACCTACAATGAGCAGTTCTTC. As protein: CASSSGDTYNEQFF.

The V call is TRBV9, the J call TRBJ2-5, with 8 nucleotides matching TRBD2. The better agreement between TRBJ2-7 and the DNA end casts doubt on the J call. This CDR3 has 13 residues. Germline-derived CDR1 and CDR2 are SGDLS and YYNGEE. CDR3 sequence reads: CASSPRTSHEQYF. The CDR3 DNA reads as TGTGCCAGCAGCCCACGGACTAGCCACGAGCAGTACTTC.

This chain joins TRBV11-2 and TRBJ2-5, with a tentative D call TRBD1 (6 bases). Germline values: CDR1 SGHAT, CDR2 FQNNGV. V lost 5 bases and J 4 bases, leaving 14 bases between the germline ends. CDR3 length equals 14 residues. CDR3 sequence reads: CASSPGQRRETQYF. As DNA, the CDR3 is TGTGCCAGCAGCCCGGGACAAAGGAGAGAGACCCAGTACTTC.

V usage is TRBV6-5 and J usage is TRBJ2-6; 7 nucleotides align to TRBD1. CDR3 length: 15 amino acids. Germline CDR1 and CDR2: MNHEY and SVGAGI. The V gene end was trimmed by 6 bases and the J gene end by 2 bases; junction bases not matched to a gene: 4. CDR3: CASRDTGAGANVLTF. In DNA form, the CDR3 reads TGTGCCAGCAGGGATACAGGGGCTGGGGCCAACGTCCTGACTTTC.

This clone occurred a few times. CDR3 bases: TGTGCCAGCAGCCGCAGACAGGGAGACACCATATATTTT. Protein sequence: CASSRRQGDTIYF. V and J are TRBV6-5 and TRBJ1-3, with 7 positions matching TRBD1. Unmatched junction bases numbered 7, after V lost 6 bases and J lost 8 bases. Germline V lookup: CDR1 MNHEY, CDR2 SVGAGI. CDR3 length equals 13 residues.